This TCR beta chain comes out of a study of OX40 agonist ivuxolimab in advanced cancers. Study at large: Patients were treated with intravenous ivuxolimab, dosed at 0.01 to 10 mg/kg and infused every 2 weeks. Study conclusions and caveats: Expanded clones tended on average to be more numerous among CD8+ T cells than CD4+.

Baseline was the first blood sampling point, followed by cycle 4 day 1 and cycle 7 day 1. Of note for this clone: Its antigen is currently unknown.

Measured with immunoSEQ multiplex PCR; TCRdb has only the in-frame clones, and not every one. Among 67,000 or so clones, 85% were seen once, and the ten largest hold around 4%. Trimming stripped 4 bases from V and 6 bases from J, with 11 bases between. The CDR3 extends over 13 amino acids. From germline, CDR1 is MRHNA and CDR2 SNTAGT. The sequencing used CD4+ or CD8+ T cells sorted from blood, collected in a trial of the OX40 agonist ivuxolimab. V is TRBV6-4 and J is TRBJ2-3; D ambiguous. This TCR derives from an adult with an advanced solid tumor such as melanoma, head and neck, liver or kidney cancer. The CDR3 DNA is TGTGCCAGCAGTGCCTGGCTTTCGGATACGCAGTATTTT. It codes for CASSAWLSDTQYF.